The clone carrying this T cell receptor beta chain was counted at least ten times. Antigen: not known. TCRdb analysed the multiplex PCR reads with MiXCR anew, one entry per CDR3 protein. The table lists roughly 110,000 distinct CDR3 sequences, more than 30% of them singletons, with approximately 5% in the top ten. This specimen comes from a study of breast tumors, draining lymph nodes, adjacent tissues. The CDR3 has 15 amino acids. CDR1 and CDR2 (germline): SGDLS, YYNGEE. Trimming took 4 bases from V and 7 from J, leaving 17 bases between them. Study-level results: Compared with lymph nodes, tumors were less diverse; compared with nontumor tissue, more.

Samples came from axillary lymph nodes draining the breast cancer. The receptor's source is a female donor with breast cancer. Some clones in this sample may be carry-over from other donors' samples. Sequencing was done on a sample of axillary lymph node tissue. The rearrangement links TRBV9 to TRBJ2-2; a possible D gene is TRBD2 (6 bases). This CDR3 is CASSPPGGIHGELFF. In DNA form, the CDR3 reads TGTGCCAGCAGCCCCCCAGGAGGGATTCACGGGGAGCTGTTTTTT.